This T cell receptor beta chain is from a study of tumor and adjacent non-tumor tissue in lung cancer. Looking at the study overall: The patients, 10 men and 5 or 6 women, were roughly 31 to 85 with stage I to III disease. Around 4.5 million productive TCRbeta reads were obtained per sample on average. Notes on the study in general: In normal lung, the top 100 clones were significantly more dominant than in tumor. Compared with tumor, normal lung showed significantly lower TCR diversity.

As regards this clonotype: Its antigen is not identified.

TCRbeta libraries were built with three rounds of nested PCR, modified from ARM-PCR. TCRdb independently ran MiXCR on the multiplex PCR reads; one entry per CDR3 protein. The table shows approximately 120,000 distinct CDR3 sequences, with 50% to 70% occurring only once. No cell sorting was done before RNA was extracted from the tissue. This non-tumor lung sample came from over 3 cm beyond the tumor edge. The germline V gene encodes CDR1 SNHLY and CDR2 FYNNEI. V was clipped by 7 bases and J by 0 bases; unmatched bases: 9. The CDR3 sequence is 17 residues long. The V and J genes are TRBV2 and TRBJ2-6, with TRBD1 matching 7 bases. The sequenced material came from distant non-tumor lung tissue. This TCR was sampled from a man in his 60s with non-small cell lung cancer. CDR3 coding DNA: TGTGCCAGCAAGGGGTGGGACAGACCCTCTGGGGCCAACGTCCTGACTTTC. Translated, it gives CASKGWDRPSGANVLTF.